This TCR beta chain emerged from a study of molecular identifiers for immune sequencing clone quantification. CD8+CD4-CCR7+CD45RA+ sorting gave the naive CD8 T cells. This clonotype was seen many times. What it binds is not known. Study-level points and caveats: Clones of above 20 RNA copies carried over 98% of effector molecules; in naive cells they carried under 1%. Identical barcode-sharing TCR molecules could lead to underestimated sizes for highly expanded clones.

Bulk TCR library preparation followed previously described methods with listed TCR primers. TCRdb reprocessed the PCR reads with MiXCR, giving one entry per CDR3 protein. The data hold some 320,000 distinct CDR3 sequences, with about a fifth observed a single time. The TCR sequence derives from a human donor in good health. Some libraries in this study had Jurkat cell RNA spiked in. Source material: naive CD8+ T cells from blood, with Jurkat cell RNA spiked in. Stated subset: FACS-sorted CD8+CD4-CCR7+CD45RA+ naive T cells.

This chain's CDR3 is CASSPSAGTWNSPLHF. The CDR3 coding sequence is TGTGCCAGCAGCCCGTCCGCCGGGACGTGGAATTCACCCCTCCACTTT. J is TRBJ1-6 and V is TRBV3-1; D might be TRBD1 (5 bases). Germline values: CDR1 LGHDT, CDR2 YNNKEL (reference sequence). Trimming left V 4 bases short and J 7 bases short, with 17 bases between. This CDR3 has 16 amino acids.